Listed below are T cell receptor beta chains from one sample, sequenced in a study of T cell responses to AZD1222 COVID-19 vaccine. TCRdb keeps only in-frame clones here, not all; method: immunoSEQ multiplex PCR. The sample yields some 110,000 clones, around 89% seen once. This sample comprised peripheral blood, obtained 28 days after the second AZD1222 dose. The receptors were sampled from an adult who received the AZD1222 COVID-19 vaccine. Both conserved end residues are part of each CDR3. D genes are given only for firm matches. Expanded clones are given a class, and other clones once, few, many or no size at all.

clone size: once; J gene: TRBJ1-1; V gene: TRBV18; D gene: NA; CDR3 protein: CASSPFYSSTEAFF; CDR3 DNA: TGTGCCAGCTCACCATTTTACAGTAGCACTGAAGCTTTCTTT
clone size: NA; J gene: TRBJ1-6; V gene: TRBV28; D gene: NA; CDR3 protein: CASEGSGLGVRRSPLHF; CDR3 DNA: TGTGCCAGCGAGGGATCGGGTCTGGGGGTGAGGCGGTCACCCCTCCACTTT
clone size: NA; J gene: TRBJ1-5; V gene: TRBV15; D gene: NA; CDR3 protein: CATSSGPGLQHF; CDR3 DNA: TGTGCCACCAGCTCAGGGCCAGGGCTCCAGCATTTT
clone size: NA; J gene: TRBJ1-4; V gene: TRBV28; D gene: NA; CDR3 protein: CASTPELNEKLFF; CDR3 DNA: TGTGCCAGCACCCCCGAGCTAAATGAAAAACTGTTTTTT
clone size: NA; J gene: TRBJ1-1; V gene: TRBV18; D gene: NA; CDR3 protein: CASSRVLQGGTEAFF; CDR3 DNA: TGTGCCAGCTCCCGAGTATTACAGGGCGGCACTGAAGCTTTCTTT
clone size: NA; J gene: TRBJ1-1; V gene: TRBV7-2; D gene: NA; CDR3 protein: CASSPGVRAGTEAFF; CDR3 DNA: TGTGCCAGCAGCCCCGGGGTGAGGGCGGGGACTGAAGCTTTCTTT
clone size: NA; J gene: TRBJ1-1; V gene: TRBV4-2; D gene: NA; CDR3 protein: CASSQGQNTEAFF; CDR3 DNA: TGTGCCAGCAGCCAAGGGCAGAACACTGAAGCTTTCTTT
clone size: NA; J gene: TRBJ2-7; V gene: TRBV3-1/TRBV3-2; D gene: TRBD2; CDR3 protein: CASSQDLGGSPYEQYF; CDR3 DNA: TGTGCCAGCAGCCAAGATCTCGGCGGGAGCCCCTACGAGCAGTACTTC
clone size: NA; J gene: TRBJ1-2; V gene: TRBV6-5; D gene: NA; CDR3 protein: CASAGFTDYNYGYTF; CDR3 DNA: TGTGCCAGCGCAGGATTTACAGATTATAACTATGGCTACACCTTC
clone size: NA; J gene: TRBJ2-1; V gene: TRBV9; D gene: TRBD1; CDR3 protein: CASSVDIRGQSRNEQFF; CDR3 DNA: TGTGCCAGCAGCGTAGATATCAGGGGGCAATCGAGGAATGAGCAGTTCTTC
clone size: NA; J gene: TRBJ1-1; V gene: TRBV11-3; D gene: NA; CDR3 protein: CASSQGRPEAFF; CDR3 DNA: TGTGCCAGCAGCCAGGGGCGGCCTGAAGCTTTCTTT
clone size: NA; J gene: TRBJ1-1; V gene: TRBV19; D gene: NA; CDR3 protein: CASSILGGGVYMNTEAFF; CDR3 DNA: TGTGCCAGTAGTATATTGGGCGGAGGGGTATACATGAACACTGAAGCTTTCTTT
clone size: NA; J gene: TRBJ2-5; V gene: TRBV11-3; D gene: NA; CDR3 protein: CASSLDLRVAQVRTQYF; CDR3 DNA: TGTGCCAGCAGCTTAGATCTAAGGGTGGCGCAAGTTCGGACCCAGTACTTC
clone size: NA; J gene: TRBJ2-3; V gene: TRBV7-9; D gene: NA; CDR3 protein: CATRGAADTQYF; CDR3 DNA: TGTGCCACCCGGGGTGCGGCAGATACGCAGTATTTT
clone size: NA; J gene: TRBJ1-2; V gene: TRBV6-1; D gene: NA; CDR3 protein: CASSEARDPTRKYTF; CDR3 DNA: TGTGCCAGCAGTGAAGCTCGGGACCCTACCCGGAAATACACCTTC
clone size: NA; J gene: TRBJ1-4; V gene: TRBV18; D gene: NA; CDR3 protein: CASSPDSFGATGKLFF; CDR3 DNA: TGTGCCAGCTCACCGGATTCATTTGGGGCCACGGGAAAACTGTTTTTT
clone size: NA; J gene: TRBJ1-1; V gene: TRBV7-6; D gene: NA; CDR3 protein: CASSSVVSGAEAFF; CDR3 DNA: TGTGCCAGCAGCTCAGTCGTTTCGGGGGCTGAAGCTTTCTTT
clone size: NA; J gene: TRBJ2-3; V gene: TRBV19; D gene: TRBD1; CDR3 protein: CASSIPDRASTDTQYF; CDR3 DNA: TGTGCCAGTAGTATTCCGGACAGGGCGAGCACAGATACGCAGTATTTT
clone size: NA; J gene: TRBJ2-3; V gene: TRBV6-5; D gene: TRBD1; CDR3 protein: CATQLGQPTDTQYF; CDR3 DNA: TGTGCCACCCAATTGGGACAGCCCACAGATACGCAGTATTTT
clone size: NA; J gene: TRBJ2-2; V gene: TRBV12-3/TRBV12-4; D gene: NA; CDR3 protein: CASSRLNTGELFF; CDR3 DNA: TGTGCCAGCAGTCGACTGAACACCGGGGAGCTGTTTTTT
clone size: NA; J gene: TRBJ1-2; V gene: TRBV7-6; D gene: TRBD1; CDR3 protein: CASSLDPEETGGTEGDYGYTF; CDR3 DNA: TGTGCCAGCAGCTTAGATCCGGAGGAGACAGGGGGCACTGAGGGCGACTATGGCTACACCTTC
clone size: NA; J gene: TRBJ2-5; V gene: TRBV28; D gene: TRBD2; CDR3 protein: CASSLRGGAETQYF; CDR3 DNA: TGTGCCAGCAGTTTACGCGGGGGGGCGGAGACCCAGTACTTC
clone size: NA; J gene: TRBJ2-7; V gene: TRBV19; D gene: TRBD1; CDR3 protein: CASSTQGSSYEQYF; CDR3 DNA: TGTGCCAGTAGTACACAGGGGTCATCCTACGAGCAGTACTTC
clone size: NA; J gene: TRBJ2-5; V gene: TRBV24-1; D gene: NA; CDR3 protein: CATSDPAEQETQYF; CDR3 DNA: TGTGCCACCAGTGATCCAGCAGAACAAGAGACCCAGTACTTC
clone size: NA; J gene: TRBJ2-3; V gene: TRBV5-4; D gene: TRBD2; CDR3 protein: CASSYGAGDTDTQYF; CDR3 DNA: TGTGCCAGCAGCTACGGAGCGGGAGACACAGATACGCAGTATTTT
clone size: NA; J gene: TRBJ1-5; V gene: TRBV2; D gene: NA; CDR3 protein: CASSDSLRGNQPQHF; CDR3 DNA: TGTGCCAGCAGTGACAGTCTCCGGGGCAATCAGCCCCAGCATTTT
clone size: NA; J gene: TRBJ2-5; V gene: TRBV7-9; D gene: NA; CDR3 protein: CASSPGPAVETQYF; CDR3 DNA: TGTGCCAGCAGCCCGGGACCAGCGGTGGAGACCCAGTACTTC
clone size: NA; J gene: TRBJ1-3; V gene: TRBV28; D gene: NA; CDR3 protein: CASSPDHSGNTIYF; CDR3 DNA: TGTGCCAGCAGCCCTGATCATTCTGGAAACACCATATATTTT
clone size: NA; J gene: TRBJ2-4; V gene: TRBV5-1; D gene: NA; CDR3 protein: CASSLARMGRVNIQYF; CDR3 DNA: TGCGCCAGCAGCTTGGCCCGAATGGGTCGTGTAAACATTCAGTACTTC
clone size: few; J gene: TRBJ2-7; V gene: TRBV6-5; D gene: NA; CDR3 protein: CASRVSQHEQYF; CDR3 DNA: TGTGCCAGCAGAGTCTCCCAACACGAGCAGTACTTC
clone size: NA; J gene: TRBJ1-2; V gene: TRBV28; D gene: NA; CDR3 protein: CASSSGGSKDYGYTF; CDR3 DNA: TGTGCCAGCAGTTCTGGGGGGTCGAAGGACTATGGCTACACCTTC
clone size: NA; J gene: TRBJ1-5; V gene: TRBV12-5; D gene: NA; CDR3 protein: CASGLGQPQHF; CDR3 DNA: TGTGCTAGTGGTTTGGGTCAGCCCCAGCATTTT
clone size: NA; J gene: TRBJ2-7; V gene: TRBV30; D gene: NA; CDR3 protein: CAWSVLGRTYEQYF; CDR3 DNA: TGTGCCTGGAGTGTCTTGGGACGGACCTACGAGCAGTACTTC
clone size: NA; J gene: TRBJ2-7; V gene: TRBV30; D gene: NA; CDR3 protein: CAWSGAVASYEQYF; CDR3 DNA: TGTGCCTGGAGTGGGGCAGTTGCCTCCTACGAGCAGTACTTC
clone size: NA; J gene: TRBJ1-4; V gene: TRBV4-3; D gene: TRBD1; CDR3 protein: CASSQARTIGTGVEKLFF; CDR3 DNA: TGCGCCAGCAGCCAAGCCCGAACCATAGGGACAGGGGTCGAAAAACTGTTTTTT
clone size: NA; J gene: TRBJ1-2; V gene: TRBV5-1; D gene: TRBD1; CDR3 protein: CASSFQDRGNYGYTF; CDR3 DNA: TGCGCCAGCAGTTTCCAAGACAGGGGCAACTATGGCTACACCTTC
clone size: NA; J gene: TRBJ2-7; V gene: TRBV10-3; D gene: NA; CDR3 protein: CAIREKDLREQYF; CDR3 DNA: TGTGCCATCAGAGAGAAGGACCTACGGGAGCAGTACTTC
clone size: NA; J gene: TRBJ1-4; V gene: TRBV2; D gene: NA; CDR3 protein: CASSGTATNEKLFF; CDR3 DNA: TGTGCCAGCAGTGGGACCGCAACTAATGAAAAACTGTTTTTT
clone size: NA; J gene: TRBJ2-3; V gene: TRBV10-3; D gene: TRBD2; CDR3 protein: CAISPGLAGAPGTDTQYF; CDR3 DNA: TGTGCCATCAGTCCCGGACTAGCGGGGGCCCCCGGCACAGATACGCAGTATTTT
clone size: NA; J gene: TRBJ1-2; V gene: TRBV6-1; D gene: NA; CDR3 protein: CASRDYGYTF; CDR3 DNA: TGTGCCAGCAGAGACTATGGCTACACCTTC
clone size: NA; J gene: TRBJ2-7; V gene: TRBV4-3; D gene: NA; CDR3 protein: CASSDGSYEQYF; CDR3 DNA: TGCGCCAGCAGCGATGGGTCCTACGAGCAGTACTTC
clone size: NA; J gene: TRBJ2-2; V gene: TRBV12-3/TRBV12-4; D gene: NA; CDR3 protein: CASSSGITGELFF; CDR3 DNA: TGTGCCAGCAGTTCAGGGATCACCGGGGAGCTGTTTTTT
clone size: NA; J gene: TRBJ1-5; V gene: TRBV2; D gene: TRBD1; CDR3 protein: CASSGGQSIRQPQHF; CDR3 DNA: TGTGCCAGCAGTGGGGGACAGTCGATACGACAGCCCCAGCATTTT
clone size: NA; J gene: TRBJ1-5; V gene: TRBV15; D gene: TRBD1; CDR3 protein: CATSPGTGDPSNQPQHF; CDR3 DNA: TGTGCCACCAGCCCCGGGACAGGCGATCCAAGCAATCAGCCCCAGCATTTT
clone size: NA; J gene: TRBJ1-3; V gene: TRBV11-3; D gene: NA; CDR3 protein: CASSRDGGGNTIYF; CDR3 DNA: TGTGCCAGCAGCCGGGACGGAGGAGGAAACACCATATATTTT
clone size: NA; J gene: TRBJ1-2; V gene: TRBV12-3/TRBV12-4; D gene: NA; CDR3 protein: CASRPGQFYGYTF; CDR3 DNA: TGTGCCAGCAGGCCAGGACAGTTCTATGGCTACACCTTC
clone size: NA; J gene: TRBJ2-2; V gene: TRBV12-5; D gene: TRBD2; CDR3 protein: CASGLALVLAGDTGELFF; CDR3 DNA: TGTGCTAGTGGTTTGGCATTGGTCCTAGCGGGGGACACCGGGGAGCTGTTTTTT
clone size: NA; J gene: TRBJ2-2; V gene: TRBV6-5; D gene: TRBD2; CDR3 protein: CASKAAGVTGELFF; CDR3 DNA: TGTGCCAGCAAGGCAGCGGGAGTTACCGGGGAGCTGTTTTTT